This passage covers 2 T cell receptor beta chains from one sample sequenced in a study of shared T cell receptors in the human thymus. Assay used: immunoSEQ multiplex PCR; TCRdb lists only in-frame clones, some missing. The sample carries roughly 500,000 clones, approximately 80% recorded once. In addition, the sample was reused for a study of human thymus T cells.

Material for sequencing was thymocytes. These receptors were taken from a boy younger than two with a congenital heart defect.

The genes are TRBV5-4 and TRBJ1-5; possible D gene TRBD1, 5 bases. CDR1 and CDR2 from the germline V gene are SGHNT and YYREEE (reference sequence). CDR3 size: 14 residues. The germline V and J ends were trimmed by 2 bases and 6 bases, with 12 bases remaining between them. The CDR3 spells CASSFGTGGQPQHF. The CDR3 region has the DNA TGTGCCAGCAGCTTCGGTACAGGCGGTCAGCCCCAGCATTTT.

The chain carries TRBV29-1 and TRBJ1-6; D unresolved. V was cut by 4 bases and J by 4 bases, with 8 bases left in between. From germline, CDR1 is SQVTM and CDR2 ANQGSEA. CDR3 length: 13 amino acids. The CDR3 DNA is TGCAGCGTTGTAGCAGTTTATAATTCACCCCTCCACTTT. It specifies CSVVAVYNSPLHF.